This T cell receptor beta chain was observed in a study of T cell responses to AZD1222 COVID-19 vaccine. Regarding this clone: The antigen remains unidentified.

Here immunoSEQ multiplex PCR was the method, and the copy in TCRdb shows in-frame clones only, minus some. In the table there are about 120,000 clones, 80% to 90% of which are singletons. The CDR3 consists of 16 residues. Germline CDR1 is MNHNY and CDR2 is SVGAGI (reference sequence). Trimming removed 2 bases from V and 2 bases from J, with 12 bases in between. Study results and caveats: Spike regions recognized by vaccine-associated CD4 TCRs spanned the protein, led by 160-218 and 743-854. Donors in the cohort were predominantly white British and more often female, and clonal diversity was possibly underestimated. Scientists sampled the repertoires only once the peak T cell response had passed.

This TCR was recovered from an adult in good health. The genes are TRBV6-6 and TRBJ2-2; D remains ambiguous. The sample in question was peripheral blood, obtained on day 0 of AZD1222 vaccination. CDR3 protein: CASSYPHGPNTGELFF. The CDR3 DNA is TGTGCCAGCAGTTACCCCCACGGGCCTAACACCGGGGAGCTGTTTTTT.